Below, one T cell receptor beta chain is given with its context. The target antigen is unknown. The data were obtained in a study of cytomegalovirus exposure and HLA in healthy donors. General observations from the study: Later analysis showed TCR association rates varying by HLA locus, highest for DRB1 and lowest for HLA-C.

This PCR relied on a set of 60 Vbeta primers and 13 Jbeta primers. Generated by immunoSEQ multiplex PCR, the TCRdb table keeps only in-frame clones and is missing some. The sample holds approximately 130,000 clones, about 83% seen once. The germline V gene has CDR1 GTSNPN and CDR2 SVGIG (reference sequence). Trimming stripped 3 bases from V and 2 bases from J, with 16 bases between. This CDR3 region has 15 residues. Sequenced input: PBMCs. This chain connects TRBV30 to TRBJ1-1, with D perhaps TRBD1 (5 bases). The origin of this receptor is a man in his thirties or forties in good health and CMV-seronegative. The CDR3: CAWSLGAGRNTEAFF. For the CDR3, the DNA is TGTGCCTGGAGCCTTGGGGCAGGGCGAAACACTGAAGCTTTCTTT.